A single sample is the source of the 21 T cell receptor beta chains below, sequenced in a study of T cell repertoires in cytomegalovirus infection. Each CDR3 protein is one row after TCRdb ran MiXCR on the reads. Here the sample spans roughly 720,000 distinct CDR3 sequences, less than 40% being singletons. Sequenced sample: PBMCs. These receptors were taken from a human donor in good health (CMV status not recorded). Some clones in this sample may be carry-over from other donors' samples.

This clonotype was detected only a few times. The rearrangement uses TRBV19 and TRBJ2-6; a weak D match, TRBD1 (5 bases). The CDR3 is 15 residues long. CDR1 and CDR2 (germline): LNHDA, SQIVND (reference sequence). With 4 bases removed from V and 3 bases from J, the gap between germline ends came to 10 bases. The DNA for the CDR3 is TGTGCCAGTAGTAGCCGACAGATTGGGGCCAACGTCCTGACTTTC. Translating it yields CASSSRQIGANVLTF.

This clonotype was detected only a few times. This sequence joins TRBV19 and TRBJ2-7; D assignment may be TRBD1 or TRBD2 (5 bases each). Trimming stripped 3 bases from V and 2 bases from J, with 14 bases between. The CDR3 spans 15 residues. Germline CDR1 reads LNHDA; CDR2 reads SQIVND (reference sequence). CDR3 loop: CASSIRGPLTYEQYF. The CDR3 DNA follows: TGTGCCAGTAGTATTCGGGGACCACTAACCTACGAGCAGTACTTC.

The rearrangement links TRBV6-1 to TRBJ1-2, with 8 bases lining up with TRBD1. After removal of 8 bases from V and 1 base from J, the junction contained 12 bases not matched to a gene. The CDR3 spans 16 residues. Germline V gene data show CDR1 as MNHNS and CDR2 as SASEGT. Here the CDR3 reads CASQSSQGAYNYGYTF. CDR3 sequence (DNA): TGTGCCAGCCAAAGCTCTCAGGGGGCTTATAACTATGGCTACACCTTC.

This clonotype was seen a handful of times. V gene TRBV7-2 combines with J gene TRBJ2-7; TRBD1 matches at 9 bases. The V and J ends lost 3 bases and 5 bases, in that order; junction bases with no gene match: 8. CDR1 and CDR2 (germline): SGHTA, FQGNSA. The CDR3 contains 15 residues. The CDR3 loop is CASSFAGTGNHEQYF. CDR3 bases: TGTGCCAGCAGCTTTGCCGGGACAGGGAACCACGAGCAGTACTTC.

This chain joins TRBV12-3 or TRBV12-4 and TRBJ1-1; perhaps TRBD1 as D (5 bases). Trimming removed 0 bases at V and 3 bases at J, with 14 bases between. This CDR3 comprises 16 residues. The DNA of the CDR3 is TGTGCCAGCAGTTTAGCGGTCTGGGGGGTCCACACTGAAGCTTTCTTT. Translated, it gives CASSLAVWGVHTEAFF.

This clonotype was observed a few times. This chain joins TRBV9 and TRBJ1-1; tentatively, D is TRBD1 (6 bases). This CDR3 spans 14 amino acids. Germline V lookup: CDR1 SGDLS, CDR2 YYNGEE. Trimming removed 0 bases at V and 4 bases at J, with 10 bases between. CDR3 DNA: TGTGCCAGCAGCGTAGGGACAGTAAGCACTGAAGCTTTCTTT. This translates into CASSVGTVSTEAFF.

In this sample, this clonotype turned up a few times. The rearrangement links TRBV6-5 to TRBJ1-5; 8 nucleotides agree with TRBD1. Germline lookup yields CDR1 MNHEY and CDR2 SVGAGI. This CDR3 contains 17 residues. V shed 5 bases and J 2 bases; nucleotides not matched to a gene: 11. CDR3 bases: TGTGCCAGCAGTCCTTCGGGGGCAGGGGGCCGCAATCAGCCCCAGCATTTT. Translating it yields CASSPSGAGGRNQPQHF.

The chain links TRBV20-1 to TRBJ2-5; 8 positions match TRBD2. Trimming cost V 2 bases and J 6 bases; bases outside gene matches: 11. CDR3 length: 15 residues. Germline V CDR1 and CDR2: DFQATT, SNEGSKA (reference sequence). The CDR3, as DNA: TGCAGTGCTAGAACGAGCGGGAGTTGGGTCCAGACCCAGTACTTC. The encoded protein is CSARTSGSWVQTQYF.

The V call is TRBV27, the J call TRBJ1-1; 8 bases line up with TRBD1. The trim removed 3 bases at V and 9 bases at J, leaving 9 bases unmatched. The germline V gene encodes CDR1 MNHEY and CDR2 SMNVEV (reference sequence). This CDR3 has 14 residues. The CDR3 coding sequence is TGTGCCAGCAGTTTCCAACCGACAGGGGTTCAAGCTTTCTTT. Its protein product is CASSFQPTGVQAFF.

Turning to this clonotype: The junction departs from germline at one end; a sequencing error may be responsible. The chain combines TRBV6-2 or TRBV6-3 with TRBJ2-1; D is uncertain. Per the germline V gene, CDR1 is MNHEY and CDR2 is SVGEGT. The CDR3 totals 12 residues. The CDR3 protein is CSSSYLNNEHFF. The DNA for the CDR3 is TGTTCCAGCAGTTACCTTAACAATGAGCATTTCTTC.

The chain carries TRBV5-1 and TRBJ2-2, with D perhaps matching TRBD1 or TRBD2 (6 bases each). Germline V gene data show CDR1 as SGHRS and CDR2 as YFSETQ. The CDR3 sequence is 18 residues long. Trimming left V 4 bases short and J 4 bases short, with 23 bases between. CDR3 bases: TGCGCCAGCAGCCGAAATTCCCGGGGGCAGGGTGGCACCGGGGAGCTGTTTTTT. This translates into CASSRNSRGQGGTGELFF.

V and J are TRBV11-2 and TRBJ2-3; possibly TRBD2 for D (6 bases). With 5 bases removed from V and 10 bases from J, the gap between germline ends came to 22 bases. CDR3 length: 15 residues. Germline CDR1 and CDR2: SGHAT and FQNNGV. CDR3 loop: CASSPSRGSGGAQYF. The CDR3 DNA reads as TGTGCCAGCAGCCCTTCTCGGGGCTCCGGAGGGGCGCAGTATTTT. Drawing the rest from reference TRBV11-2 and TRBJ2-3, the complete variable domain is EAGVAQSPRYKIIEKRQSVAFWCNPISGHATLYWYQQILGQGPKLLIQFQNNGVVDDSQLPKDRFSAERLKGVDSTLKIQPAKLEDSAVYLCASSPSRGSGGAQYFGPGTRLTVL.

Concerning this clonotype itself: A read error may produce the germline difference seen at one junction end. The chain employs TRBV6-5 and TRBJ2-1; D is undetermined. From germline, CDR1 is MNHEY and CDR2 SVGAGI. The CDR3 totals 13 residues. CDR3 DNA: TGTGCCAGCAGTTACTCGATTCTCGCTGAGCAGTTATTC. Residues: CASSYSILAEQLF.

V and J are TRBV2 and TRBJ1-1; D is unresolved. Trimming shortened V by 3 bases and J by 6 bases, and 5 bases separated the two germline ends. The CDR3 has 11 residues. Germline V lookup: CDR1 SNHLY, CDR2 FYNNEI. DNA of the CDR3: TGTGCCAGCAGTGACACCTCTGAAGCTTTCTTT. Translating it yields CASSDTSEAFF.

This rearrangement joins TRBV20-1 to TRBJ2-5, with 11 positions matching TRBD2. V shed 5 bases, J shed 2 bases, and the junction held 7 bases outside the gene matches. CDR3 size: 15 residues. CDR1 DFQATT and CDR2 SNEGSKA come from the germline V gene (reference sequence). The CDR3 region is CSAGPGLAVQETQYF. The CDR3 DNA is TGCAGTGCTGGACCGGGACTAGCGGTGCAAGAGACCCAGTACTTC.

The chain uses TRBV9 and TRBJ2-7; D is unclear. The CDR3 runs to 14 residues. Deletions cut 5 bases from V and 6 bases from J, with 18 bases between. CDR1 and CDR2 (germline): SGDLS, YYNGEE. The CDR3 spells CASSPVGFPGEQYF. In nucleotides, the CDR3 is TGTGCCAGCAGTCCCGTAGGTTTCCCCGGCGAGCAGTACTTC.

This clonotype has a count of ten or more. The CDR3 region has the DNA TGTGCCAGCAGCTTAGTCGGGGGGCGAGCCAATCCAAGGGGGCAGTTCTTC. Translated: CASSLVGGRANPRGQFF. V gene TRBV7-2 combines with J gene TRBJ2-1, with a possible D match to TRBD2 (7 bases). Germline-derived CDR1 and CDR2 are SGHTA and FQGNSA. V shed 1 base and J shed 12 bases, with 25 bases lying between them. CDR3 length: 17 amino acids.

This chain joins TRBV29-1 and TRBJ2-5, with a weak D call TRBD1 (6 bases). V lost 5 bases to trimming and J lost 3 bases, with 13 bases between them. Germline assignment: CDR1 SQVTM and CDR2 ANQGSEA. The length of the CDR3 is 13 residues. Here the CDR3 reads CSVPGAGEETQYF. As DNA, the CDR3 is TGCAGCGTTCCAGGGGCTGGAGAAGAGACCCAGTACTTC.

V usage is TRBV6-1 and J usage is TRBJ2-2; perhaps TRBD2 as D (5 bases). Germline-derived CDR1 and CDR2 are MNHNS and SASEGT. CDR3 length: 17 amino acids. Trimming left V 6 bases short and J 5 bases short, with 22 bases between. CDR3 amino acids: CASRDFSEYSGTGELFF. The CDR3 DNA reads TGTGCCAGCAGGGATTTCTCCGAGTATTCGGGGACCGGGGAGCTGTTTTTT.

This clonotype appeared many times. The rearrangement links TRBV7-8 to TRBJ2-2; perhaps TRBD2 as D (5 bases). The CDR3 extends over 14 amino acids. Germline CDR1 and CDR2: SGHVS and FQNEAQ. V was trimmed by 0 bases and J by 4 bases, leaving 6 bases between them. The CDR3 DNA follows: TGTGCCAGCAGCTTAGCCGGGGTCACCGGGGAGCTGTTTTTT. Its translation is CASSLAGVTGELFF.

The J gene is TRBJ2-7, the V gene TRBV6-6; 12 nucleotides match TRBD1. The CDR3 has 15 amino acids. Germline V CDR1 and CDR2: MNHNY, SVGAGI (reference sequence). V lost 6 bases, J lost 5 bases, and 8 bases stayed unmatched. The CDR3 bases are TGTGCCAGCAGGACCGGGACAGGGGGCAGGGACGAGCAGTACTTC. Translated: CASRTGTGGRDEQYF.